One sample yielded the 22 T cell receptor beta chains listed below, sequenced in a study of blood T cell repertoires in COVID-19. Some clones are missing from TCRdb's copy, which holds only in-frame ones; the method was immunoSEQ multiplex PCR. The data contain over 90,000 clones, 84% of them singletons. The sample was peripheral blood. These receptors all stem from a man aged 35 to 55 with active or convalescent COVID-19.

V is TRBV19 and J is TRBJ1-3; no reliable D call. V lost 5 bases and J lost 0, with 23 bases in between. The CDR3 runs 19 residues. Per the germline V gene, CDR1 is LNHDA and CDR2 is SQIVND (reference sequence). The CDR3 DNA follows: TGTGCCAGTAGTCCCAAACCCCCCGCAGGCGATATCTCTGGAAACACCATATATTTT. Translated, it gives CASSPKPPAGDISGNTIYF.

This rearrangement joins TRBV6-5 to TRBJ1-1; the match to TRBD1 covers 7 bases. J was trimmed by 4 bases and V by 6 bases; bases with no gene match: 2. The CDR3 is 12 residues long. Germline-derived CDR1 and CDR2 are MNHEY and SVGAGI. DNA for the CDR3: TGTGCCAGCAGGACAGGGCTCACTGAAGCTTTCTTT. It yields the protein CASRTGLTEAFF.

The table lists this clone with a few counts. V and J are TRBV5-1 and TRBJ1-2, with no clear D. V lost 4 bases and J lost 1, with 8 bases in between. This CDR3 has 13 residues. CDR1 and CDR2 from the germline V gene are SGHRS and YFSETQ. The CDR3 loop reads CASSPTNNYGYTF. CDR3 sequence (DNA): TGCGCCAGCAGCCCGACAAATAACTATGGCTACACCTTC.

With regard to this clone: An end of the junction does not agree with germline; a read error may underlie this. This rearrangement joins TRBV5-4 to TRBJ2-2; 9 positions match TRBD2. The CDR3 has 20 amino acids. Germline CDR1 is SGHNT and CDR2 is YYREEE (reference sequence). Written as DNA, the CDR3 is TGTGCCAGCAGATTGGGCGAGCTAGCGGGGAAGATTGGGAACACCGGGGAGCTGTTTTTT. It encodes CASRLGELAGKIGNTGELFF.

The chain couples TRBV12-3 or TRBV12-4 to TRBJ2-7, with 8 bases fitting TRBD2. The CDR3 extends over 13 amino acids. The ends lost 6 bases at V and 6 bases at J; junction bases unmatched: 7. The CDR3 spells CASSPGGGGEQYF. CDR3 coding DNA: TGTGCCAGCAGCCCCGGGGGGGGCGGCGAGCAGTACTTC.

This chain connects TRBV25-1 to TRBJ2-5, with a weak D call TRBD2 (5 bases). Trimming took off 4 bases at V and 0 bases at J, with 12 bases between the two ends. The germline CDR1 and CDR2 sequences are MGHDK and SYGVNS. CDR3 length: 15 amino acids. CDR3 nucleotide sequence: TGTGCCAGCAGTGGGACGGACTCGGACCAAGAGACCCAGTACTTC. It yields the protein CASSGTDSDQETQYF.

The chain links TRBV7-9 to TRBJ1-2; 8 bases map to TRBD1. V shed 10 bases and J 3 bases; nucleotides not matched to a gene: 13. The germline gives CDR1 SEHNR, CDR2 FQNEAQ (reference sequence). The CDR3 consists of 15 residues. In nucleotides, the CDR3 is TGTGCCACCGCACCCTGGACAGGGAGTGACTATGGCTACACCTTC. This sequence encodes CATAPWTGSDYGYTF. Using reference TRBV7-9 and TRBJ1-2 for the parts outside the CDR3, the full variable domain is DTGVSQNPRHKITKRGQNVTFRCDPISEHNRLYWYRQTLGQGPEFLTYFQNEAQLEKSRLLSDRFSAERPKGSFSTLEIQRTEQGDSAMYLCATAPWTGSDYGYTFGSGTRLTVV.

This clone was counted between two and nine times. CDR3 sequence reads: CASSLFFQGMNTEAFF. The CDR3 region has the DNA TGTGCCAGCAGCTTGTTTTTCCAGGGGATGAACACTGAAGCTTTCTTT. The chain carries TRBV5-5 and TRBJ1-1, with TRBD1 as a possible D gene (6 bases). CDR1 and CDR2 from the germline V gene are SGHKS and YYEKEE (reference sequence). The germline V and J ends were trimmed by 1 base and 0 bases, with 13 bases remaining between them. The CDR3 sequence is 16 residues long.

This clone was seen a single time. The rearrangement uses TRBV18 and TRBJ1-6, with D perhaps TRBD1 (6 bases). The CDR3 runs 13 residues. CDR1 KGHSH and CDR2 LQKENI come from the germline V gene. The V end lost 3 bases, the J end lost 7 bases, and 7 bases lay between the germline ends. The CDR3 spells CASSPGTNSPLHF. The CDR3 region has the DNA TGTGCCAGCTCACCCGGGACAAATTCACCCCTCCACTTT.

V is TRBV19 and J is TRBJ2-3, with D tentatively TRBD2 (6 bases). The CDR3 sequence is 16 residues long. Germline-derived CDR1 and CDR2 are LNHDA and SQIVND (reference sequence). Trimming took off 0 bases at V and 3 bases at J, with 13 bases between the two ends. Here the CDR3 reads CASSIDQAGMTDTQYF. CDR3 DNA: TGTGCCAGTAGTATAGATCAGGCGGGGATGACAGATACGCAGTATTTT.

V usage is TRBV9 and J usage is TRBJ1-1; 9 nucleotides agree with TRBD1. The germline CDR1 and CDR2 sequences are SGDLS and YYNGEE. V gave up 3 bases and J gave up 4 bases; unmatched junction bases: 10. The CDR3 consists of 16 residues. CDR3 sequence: CASSGAGTGKFTEAFF. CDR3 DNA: TGTGCCAGCAGCGGGGCCGGGACAGGGAAGTTCACTGAAGCTTTCTTT. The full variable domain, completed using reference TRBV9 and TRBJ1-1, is DSGVTQTPKHLITATGQRVTLRCSPRSGDLSVYWYQQSLDQGLQFLIQYYNGEERAKGNILERFSAQQFPDLHSELNLSSLELGDSALYFCASSGAGTGKFTEAFFGQGTRLTVV.

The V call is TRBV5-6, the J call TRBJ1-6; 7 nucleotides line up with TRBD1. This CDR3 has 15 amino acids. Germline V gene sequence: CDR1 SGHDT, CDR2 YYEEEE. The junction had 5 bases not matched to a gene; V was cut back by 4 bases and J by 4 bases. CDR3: CASSEGTAYNSPLHF. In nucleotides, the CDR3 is TGTGCCAGCAGCGAGGGGACAGCATATAATTCACCCCTCCACTTT.

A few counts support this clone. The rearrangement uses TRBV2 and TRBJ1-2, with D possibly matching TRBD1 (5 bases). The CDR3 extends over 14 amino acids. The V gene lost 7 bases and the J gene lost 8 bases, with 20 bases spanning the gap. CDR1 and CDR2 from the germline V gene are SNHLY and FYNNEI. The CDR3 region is CASNIRQTARGYTF. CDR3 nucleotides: TGTGCCAGCAATATCAGACAGACCGCCAGGGGCTACACCTTC.

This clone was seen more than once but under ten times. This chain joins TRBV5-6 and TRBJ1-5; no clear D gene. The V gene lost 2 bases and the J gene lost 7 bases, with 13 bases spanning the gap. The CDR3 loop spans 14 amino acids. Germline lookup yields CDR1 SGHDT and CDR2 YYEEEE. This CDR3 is CASSLFGGTQPQHF. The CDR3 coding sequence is TGTGCCAGCAGCTTATTTGGAGGCACGCAGCCCCAGCATTTT.

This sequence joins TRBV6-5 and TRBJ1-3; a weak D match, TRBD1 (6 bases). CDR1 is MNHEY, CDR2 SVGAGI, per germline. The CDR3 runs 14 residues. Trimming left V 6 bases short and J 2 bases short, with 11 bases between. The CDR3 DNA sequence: TGTGCCAGCAGACAGGGAATGCCTGGAAACACCATATATTTT. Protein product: CASRQGMPGNTIYF.

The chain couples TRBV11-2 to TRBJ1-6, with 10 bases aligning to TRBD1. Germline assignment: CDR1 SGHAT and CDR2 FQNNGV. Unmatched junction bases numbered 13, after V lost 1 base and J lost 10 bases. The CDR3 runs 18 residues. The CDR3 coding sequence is TGTGCCAGCAGCTTAGTCTCTTGGGACAGGGGAGAAGGATCACCCCTCCACTTT. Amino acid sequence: CASSLVSWDRGEGSPLHF.

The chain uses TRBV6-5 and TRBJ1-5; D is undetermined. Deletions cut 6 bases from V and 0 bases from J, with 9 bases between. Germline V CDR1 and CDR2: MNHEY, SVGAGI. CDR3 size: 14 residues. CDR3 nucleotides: TGTGCCAGCAGGCGAGAGGCTAGCAATCAGCCCCAGCATTTT. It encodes CASRREASNQPQHF.

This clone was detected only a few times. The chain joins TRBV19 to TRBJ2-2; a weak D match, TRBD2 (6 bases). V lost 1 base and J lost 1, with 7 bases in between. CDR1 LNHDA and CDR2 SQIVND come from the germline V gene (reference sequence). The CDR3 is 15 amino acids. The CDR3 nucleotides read TGTGCCAGTAGTATAGCGGGGGTGAACACCGGGGAGCTGTTTTTT. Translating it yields CASSIAGVNTGELFF.

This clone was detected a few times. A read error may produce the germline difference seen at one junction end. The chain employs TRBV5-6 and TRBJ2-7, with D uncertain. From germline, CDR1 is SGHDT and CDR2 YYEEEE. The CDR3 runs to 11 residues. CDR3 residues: CASSYSHEQYF. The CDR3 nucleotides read TGTGCCAGCAGCTACTCCCACGAGCAGTACTTC.

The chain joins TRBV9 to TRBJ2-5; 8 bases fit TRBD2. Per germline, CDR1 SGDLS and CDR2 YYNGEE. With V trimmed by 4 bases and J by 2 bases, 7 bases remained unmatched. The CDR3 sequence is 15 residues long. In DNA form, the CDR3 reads TGTGCCAGCAGCCACGATCGGGGGGGGCAAGAGACCCAGTACTTC. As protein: CASSHDRGGQETQYF.

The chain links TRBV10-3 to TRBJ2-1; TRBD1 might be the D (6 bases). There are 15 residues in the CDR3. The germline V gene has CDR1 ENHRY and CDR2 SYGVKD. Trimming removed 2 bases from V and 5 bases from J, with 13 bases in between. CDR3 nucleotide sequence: TGTGCCATCAGTGAGCGATCAGGGACAAACAATGAGCAGTTCTTC. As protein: CAISERSGTNNEQFF.

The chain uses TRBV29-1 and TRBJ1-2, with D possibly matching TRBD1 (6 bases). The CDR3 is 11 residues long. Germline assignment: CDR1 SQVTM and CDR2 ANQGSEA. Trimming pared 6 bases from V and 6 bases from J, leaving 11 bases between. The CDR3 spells CSVGTTNGYTF. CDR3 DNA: TGCAGCGTCGGGACAACCAATGGCTACACCTTC.